This T cell receptor beta chain is drawn from a study of cytomegalovirus exposure and HLA in healthy donors. Study details: Of roughly 400 genotyped donors, around 76% clustered with self-reported Caucasian donors.

Worth noting for this clone: Its antigen remains unknown.

Amplification used 60 Vbeta primers and 13 Jbeta primers. Some clones are missing from TCRdb's copy, which holds only in-frame ones; the method was immunoSEQ multiplex PCR. The sample records over 100,000 clones, approximately 81% being singletons. The V gene end was trimmed by 0 bases and the J gene end by 7 bases; junction bases not matched to a gene: 5. This CDR3 contains 15 residues. Germline lookup yields CDR1 MGHDK and CDR2 SYGVNS. Study-level points and caveats: Reports indicated that the classifier achieved high specificity and sensitivity in diagnosing cytomegalovirus status. The study designated 150 or so TCR beta chains cytomegalovirus-associated.

Sequences were obtained from PBMCs. The rearrangement links TRBV25-1 to TRBJ2-1, with 8 bases lining up with TRBD2. This TCR was sampled from a woman aged 18 to 35 in good health and CMV-seropositive. CDR3 in amino acids: CASSEYGLAGNEQFF. The CDR3 DNA reads TGTGCCAGCAGTGAATATGGACTAGCCGGTAATGAGCAGTTCTTC.